The 28 T cell receptor beta chains reported below all come from one sample, sequenced in a study of T-cell reconstitution after alpha-beta-depleted transplantation in children. The library targeted TCRbeta and was prepared with unique molecular identifiers. From the PCR reads, TCRdb called clonotypes with MiXCR, one entry per CDR3 protein. The data contain roughly 590,000 distinct CDR3 sequences, 16% of them singletons. The material sequenced was PBMCs from the stem cell graft donor, taken from the stem cell graft. The receptors were sampled from a human donor who donated a stem cell graft to a child with acute myeloid leukemia.

This clonotype has ten or more counts. This chain links TRBV27 with TRBJ2-1; D may be TRBD1 (5 bases). CDR3 length equals 13 residues. Germline V gene sequence: CDR1 MNHEY, CDR2 SMNVEV (reference sequence). Trimming took 2 bases from V and 9 from J, leaving 11 bases between them. The CDR3 sequence is CASSLPQGSEQFF. The DNA of the CDR3 is TGTGCCAGCAGTTTACCTCAGGGCAGTGAGCAGTTCTTC.

This clonotype was observed a handful of times. CDR3 nucleotide sequence: TGTGCCAGCAGCCCTCGATTTGGAGCGGGTCAGCCCCAGCATTTT. Amino acid sequence: CASSPRFGAGQPQHF. The V and J genes are TRBV7-2 and TRBJ1-5; D is ambiguous. Germline V gives CDR1 SGHTA, CDR2 FQGNSA. Trimming stripped 5 bases from V and 6 bases from J, with 17 bases between. The CDR3 length is 15 residues.

This clonotype was seen repeatedly, ten times or more. The chain is built from TRBV20-1 and TRBJ1-3, with D unclear. Germline V gives CDR1 DFQATT, CDR2 SNEGSKA (reference sequence). V shed 6 bases and J shed 0 bases, with 9 bases lying between them. CDR3 length: 13 residues. The CDR3 region is CSARRISGNTIYF. The DNA for the CDR3 is TGCAGTGCCCGGAGGATCTCTGGAAACACCATATATTTT.

The chain carries TRBV7-8 and TRBJ2-2; D is unresolved. Germline V gene lookup returns CDR1 SGHVS and CDR2 FQNEAQ. Trimming stripped 1 base from V and 1 base from J, with 10 bases between. This CDR3 has 16 amino acids. The DNA for the CDR3 is TGTGCCAGCAGCTTAGGAAGAGCGCGGAACACCGGGGAGCTGTTTTTT. It codes for CASSLGRARNTGELFF.

The V call is TRBV20-1, the J call TRBJ1-4; 8 bases are shared with TRBD1. The V and J ends lost 5 bases and 7 bases, in that order; junction bases with no gene match: 9. CDR1 and CDR2 (germline): DFQATT, SNEGSKA (reference sequence). There are 14 residues in the CDR3. The chain's CDR3 is CSAGTTGVGEKLFF. CDR3 bases: TGCAGTGCTGGAACGACAGGGGTTGGTGAAAAACTGTTTTTT.

This clonotype was recorded a few times. The chain employs TRBV13 and TRBJ2-7; 7 bases are a match to TRBD1. J lost 1 base, V lost 2 bases, and 2 bases had no gene match. CDR3 length: 14 residues. CDR1 PRHDT and CDR2 FYEKMQ come from the germline V gene (reference sequence). CDR3 amino acids: CASSLQDRSYEQYF. The CDR3 DNA sequence: TGTGCCAGCAGCTTACAGGACAGGTCCTACGAGCAGTACTTC.

This clonotype was seen a few times. This chain joins TRBV29-1 and TRBJ2-7; D is ambiguous. V was cut by 7 bases and J by 1 base, with 17 bases left in between. Germline CDR1 reads SQVTM; CDR2 reads ANQGSEA. The CDR3 is 14 amino acids. The CDR3 nucleotides are TGCAGCGAGAAGATGGAAAACCCATCCTACGAGCAGTACTTC. Amino acid sequence: CSEKMENPSYEQYF.

In this sample, this clonotype turned up many times. J is TRBJ2-1 and V is TRBV29-1; the D is unclear. The CDR3 consists of 12 residues. With 1 base removed from V and 5 bases from J, the gap between germline ends came to 6 bases. Germline V lookup: CDR1 SQVTM, CDR2 ANQGSEA. For the CDR3, the DNA is TGCAGCGTTGAAGGGCAGCACAATGAGCAGTTCTTC. This encodes CSVEGQHNEQFF.

The rearrangement uses TRBV4-1 and TRBJ1-3, with D perhaps TRBD1 (6 bases). Germline V gives CDR1 MGHRA, CDR2 YSYEKL. This CDR3 is 15 amino acids long. Trimming stripped 5 bases from V and 3 bases from J, with 14 bases between. This CDR3 reads CASSYRVGDGNTIYF. The CDR3 region has the DNA TGCGCCAGCAGCTACAGGGTCGGAGATGGAAACACCATATATTTT.

The chain recombines TRBV29-1 with TRBJ1-1; 11 bases agree with TRBD1. Germline assignment: CDR1 SQVTM and CDR2 ANQGSEA. The CDR3 length is 17 residues. V trimming: 8 bases; J trimming: 0 bases; junction bases outside the gene matches: 14. This CDR3 is CSSKGGTGGMVNTEAFF. CDR3 in DNA: TGCAGCTCTAAAGGGGGGACAGGGGGAATGGTGAACACTGAAGCTTTCTTT.

This clonotype was observed at least ten times. The rearrangement links TRBV20-1 to TRBJ1-4, with a tentative D call TRBD1 (6 bases). The CDR3 is 14 amino acids. CDR1 and CDR2 (germline): DFQATT, SNEGSKA (reference sequence). V lost 6 bases to trimming and J lost 4 bases, with 15 bases between them. Written as DNA, the CDR3 is TGCAGTGCCCCCGGGTGGGGGCTTAATGAAAAACTGTTTTTT. Encoded protein: CSAPGWGLNEKLFF.

This clonotype has at least ten counts. The V call is TRBV7-9, the J call TRBJ2-1; D is uncertain. V dropped 5 bases and J dropped 8 bases, with 10 bases sitting between them. The CDR3 is 12 amino acids. Germline V gene lookup returns CDR1 SEHNR and CDR2 FQNEAQ (reference sequence). CDR3 in amino acids: CASSTDHDEQFF. The CDR3 DNA follows: TGTGCCAGCAGCACCGACCACGATGAGCAGTTCTTC.

The rearrangement uses TRBV4-2 and TRBJ1-4, with D unclear. CDR1 and CDR2 from the germline V gene are LGHNA and YNFKEQ. The V end lost 0 bases, the J end lost 3 bases, and 8 bases lay between the germline ends. The CDR3 totals 15 residues. CDR3: CASSQEEGANEKLFF. The DNA of the CDR3 is TGTGCCAGCAGCCAAGAGGAGGGAGCTAATGAAAAACTGTTTTTT.

In this sample, this clonotype turned up a few times. J is TRBJ2-3 and V is TRBV5-1; D might be TRBD1 (5 bases). V lost 4 bases and J 3 bases, leaving 12 bases between the germline ends. The CDR3 is 14 amino acids. CDR1 is SGHRS and CDR2 is YFSETQ in the germline V gene. The DNA for the CDR3 is TGCGCCAGCAGCCGTTTGGGGCGGACAGATACGCAGTATTTT. It is translated as CASSRLGRTDTQYF.

The CDR3 reads CASSYRVGTTDTQYF. The CDR3 nucleotides are TGTGCCAGCAGCTACCGGGTGGGGACCACAGATACGCAGTATTTT. V usage is TRBV12-3 or TRBV12-4 and J usage is TRBJ2-3; either TRBD1 or TRBD2 may supply D (5 bases each). This CDR3 contains 15 residues. The ends were cut back, 6 bases at V and 2 bases at J, with 15 bases in the middle.

Concerning this clonotype: A much larger clone differs by one base, so this may be a read error. This CDR3 is CSAIITGTAWDEQFF. For the CDR3, the DNA is TGCAGCGCAATCATAACCGGGACAGCGTGGGATGAGCAGTTCTTC. The gene calls are TRBV29-1 and TRBJ2-1, with TRBD1 matching 7 bases. V shed 7 bases, J shed 8 bases, and the junction held 17 bases outside the gene matches. Germline CDR1 reads SQVTM; CDR2 reads ANQGSEA. There are 15 residues in the CDR3.

This clonotype was seen a few times. This sequence joins TRBV5-1 and TRBJ2-7; 8 nucleotides align to TRBD1. CDR3 length: 15 residues. Looked up from germline, CDR1 is SGHRS and CDR2 is YFSETQ. With V trimmed by 2 bases and J by 3 bases, 7 bases remained unmatched. CDR3 in amino acids: CASSFGQGTFYEQYV. CDR3 sequence (DNA): TGCGCCAGCAGCTTTGGACAGGGAACCTTCTACGAGCAGTACGTC.

This clonotype was found many times. The V gene is TRBV20-1, the J gene TRBJ1-1, with 9 bases that match TRBD1. The V and J ends lost 5 bases and 8 bases, in that order; junction bases with no gene match: 6. The CDR3 is made up of 12 amino acids. Germline lookup yields CDR1 DFQATT and CDR2 SNEGSKA (reference sequence). The CDR3 loop is CSALGQGTEAFF. DNA for the CDR3: TGCAGTGCTCTCGGACAGGGGACCGAAGCTTTCTTT.

The chain has TRBV7-7 and TRBJ2-5; D unclear. CDR1 is SSHAT and CDR2 is FNYEAQ in the germline V gene (reference sequence). The germline V and J ends were trimmed by 5 bases and 4 bases, with 14 bases remaining between them. CDR3 size: 14 residues. The CDR3 region is CASSARAPGETQYF. The CDR3 coding sequence is TGTGCCAGCAGCGCTCGGGCGCCGGGAGAGACCCAGTACTTC.

Concerning this clonotype itself: A single base separates this from a much larger clone, so it may be a read error. The chain joins TRBV7-2 to TRBJ1-2; D remains unclear. The V end lost 6 bases, the J end lost 5 bases, and 19 bases lay between the germline ends. The germline gives CDR1 SGHTA, CDR2 FQGNSA. The CDR3 totals 15 residues. DNA of the CDR3: TGTGCCAGCAGATCACGGGAGGCTAGAGCTTATGGCTACACCTTC. It is translated as CASRSREARAYGYTF.

This clonotype was counted many times. This chain links TRBV12-3 or TRBV12-4 with TRBJ2-4, with D maybe TRBD2 (5 bases). V was shortened by 7 bases and J by 7 bases, with 14 bases between the two germline ends. The CDR3 has 13 residues. The CDR3 region has the DNA TGTGCCAGCACCGGAACCTCGGGGAACATTCAGTACTTC. It translates to CASTGTSGNIQYF.

As DNA, the CDR3 is TGTGCCACCAGTGACCCGGACAGGCTCGGATTGAGGGAGCTGTTTTTT. Residues: CATSDPDRLGLRELFF. J is TRBJ2-2 and V is TRBV24-1; 7 bases line up with TRBD1. This CDR3 is built from 16 residues. Germline loops: CDR1 KGHDR, CDR2 SFDVKD. The ends lost 4 bases at V and 9 bases at J; junction bases unmatched: 13.

The chain combines TRBV11-3 with TRBJ1-1; 8 bases are a match to TRBD1. The V and J ends lost 4 bases and 6 bases, in that order; junction bases with no gene match: 7. CDR3 size: 14 residues. CDR1 and CDR2 (germline): SGHNT, YENEEA. The CDR3 loop reads CASSSPLTGAEAFF. CDR3 sequence (DNA): TGTGCCAGCAGCTCCCCCTTGACAGGGGCTGAAGCTTTCTTT.

This clonotype was counted between two and nine times. The gene calls are TRBV20-1 and TRBJ1-2; D is perhaps TRBD1 (6 bases). The germline CDR1 and CDR2 sequences are DFQATT and SNEGSKA (reference sequence). This CDR3 is built from 13 residues. The CDR3 protein is CRAGAGDLFDYTF. CDR3 DNA sequence: TGCAGAGCGGGGGCAGGGGATCTCTTTGACTACACCTTC.

The rearrangement joins TRBV11-3 to TRBJ1-1, with D unresolved. Trimming removed 2 bases from V and 7 bases from J, with 11 bases in between. The CDR3 totals 13 residues. From germline, CDR1 is SGHNT and CDR2 YENEEA. DNA for the CDR3: TGTGCCAGCAGCTTACGGGCCACAGTTGAAGCTTTCTTT. Its protein is CASSLRATVEAFF.

This chain joins TRBV7-2 and TRBJ2-3, with 8 bases fitting TRBD2. Germline CDR1 and CDR2: SGHTA and FQGNSA. J lost 1 base, V lost 1 base, and 10 bases had no gene match. The CDR3 spans 18 residues. CDR3 protein: CASSLVAGGLRRTDTQYF. In DNA form, the CDR3 reads TGTGCCAGCAGCTTAGTCGCGGGGGGCCTGAGGCGCACAGATACGCAGTATTTT.

The sample holds a few counts of this clonotype. The chain employs TRBV20-1 and TRBJ1-2, with 10 bases fitting TRBD1. With V trimmed by 5 bases and J by 4 bases, 7 bases remained unmatched. This CDR3 spans 14 amino acids. CDR1 and CDR2 from the germline V gene are DFQATT and SNEGSKA (reference sequence). The CDR3 region has the DNA TGCAGTGCTGTCGACAGGGGGCCCACCTATGGCTACACCTTC. This translates into CSAVDRGPTYGYTF.

This clonotype was detected many times. The chain is built from TRBV12-3 or TRBV12-4 and TRBJ2-5; D unclear. V lost 2 bases to trimming and J lost 2 bases, with 9 bases between them. CDR3 length equals 14 residues. CDR3 bases: TGTGCCAGCAGTTTAAGGCAGGCACAAGAGACCCAGTACTTC. This translates into CASSLRQAQETQYF.